Presented here are 20 T cell receptor beta chains from one specimen sequenced in a study of blood T cells in healthy people across ages. Next came a second PCR, run for roughly 6 to 11 cycles, which used a sample-barcoded 5' primer along with a J-beta primer mix. One entry per CDR3 protein results from TCRdb running MiXCR on the 5' RACE reads. Here the sample spans 590,000 or so distinct CDR3 sequences, approximately 30% being singletons. The material sequenced was blood. The origin of the receptors is a woman aged 80 or over in good health.

The chain has TRBV30 and TRBJ1-1; no clear D gene. This CDR3 has 11 residues. Looked up from germline, CDR1 is GTSNPN and CDR2 is SVGIG (reference sequence). Trimming pared 4 bases from V and 3 bases from J, leaving 6 bases between. Here the CDR3 reads CAWTGYTEAFF. CDR3 DNA: TGTGCCTGGACTGGGTACACTGAAGCTTTCTTT.

This clonotype was recorded at least ten times. The gene calls are TRBV9 and TRBJ1-2; 9 bases agree with TRBD1. Germline CDR1 and CDR2: SGDLS and YYNGEE. There are 15 residues in the CDR3. V lost 4 bases and J lost 4; bases outside the gene matches: 8. The CDR3 nucleotides are TGTGCCAGCAGCATAGCCCCGGGACAGGGCTATGGCTACACCTTC. Protein sequence: CASSIAPGQGYGYTF.

A few counts support this clonotype. The genes are TRBV9 and TRBJ2-2, with D possibly matching TRBD1 (7 bases). CDR1 is SGDLS and CDR2 is YYNGEE in the germline V gene. The CDR3 is made up of 15 amino acids. The V and J ends lost 3 bases and 1 base respectively, with 10 bases between them. CDR3 region: CASSGRDRNTGELFF. The DNA for the CDR3 is TGTGCCAGCAGCGGGCGGGACAGGAACACCGGGGAGCTGTTTTTT.

This clonotype showed up many times. The chain combines TRBV24-1 with TRBJ2-7, with 8 bases aligning to TRBD1. Germline CDR1 and CDR2: KGHDR and SFDVKD. The CDR3 extends over 14 amino acids. Germline trimming cut 5 bases from V and 6 bases from J; bases unmatched to any gene: 8. In nucleotides, the CDR3 is TGTGCCACCAGTGGGACAGGGCCTAGCAGCGAGCAGTACTTC. Protein: CATSGTGPSSEQYF.

This clonotype was found many times. The genes are TRBV20-1 and TRBJ2-1; TRBD2 aligns across 12 bases. The germline CDR1 and CDR2 sequences are DFQATT and SNEGSKA (reference sequence). V gave up 6 bases and J gave up 5 bases; unmatched junction bases: 2. The CDR3 spans 13 residues. CDR3 protein: CSAPSGGDNEQFF. As DNA, the CDR3 is TGCAGTGCGCCTAGCGGGGGGGACAATGAGCAGTTCTTC.

Comment on this clonotype: An end of the junction does not agree with germline; a read error may underlie this. CDR3 sequence (DNA): TGTGCCAGCAGCGGACAGGGAGGTTCACCCCGCCACTTT. Encoded protein: CASSGQGGSPRHF. This chain joins TRBV27 and TRBJ1-6; 8 bases align to TRBD1. The CDR3 runs to 13 residues. Germline lookup yields CDR1 MNHEY and CDR2 SMNVEV (reference sequence).

This clonotype was counted a few times. The J gene is TRBJ2-2, the V gene TRBV4-2, with D possibly TRBD2 on 6 matching bases. Trimming left V 0 bases short and J 7 bases short, with 18 bases between. The CDR3 extends over 17 amino acids. CDR1 is LGHNA, CDR2 YNFKEQ, per germline. CDR3 sequence (DNA): TGTGCCAGCAGCCAAGATCCCCCGGGACTTTGGGGCGGGGAGCTGTTTTTT. Amino acids: CASSQDPPGLWGGELFF.

This chain joins TRBV7-9 and TRBJ1-4, with TRBD1 identical over 7 bases. The CDR3 covers 14 residues. The germline V gene has CDR1 SEHNR and CDR2 FQNEAQ (reference sequence). Trimming removed 5 bases from V and 5 bases from J; junction bases left unmatched: 5. The CDR3: CASSPKTGNEKLFF. The CDR3 coding sequence is TGTGCCAGCAGCCCTAAGACAGGGAATGAAAAACTGTTTTTT. Variable domain in full (rest from reference TRBV7-9 and TRBJ1-4): DTGVSQNPRHKITKRGQNVTFRCDPISEHNRLYWYRQTLGQGPEFLTYFQNEAQLEKSRLLSDRFSAERPKGSFSTLEIQRTEQGDSAMYLCASSPKTGNEKLFFGSGTQLSVL.

This clonotype has only a few counts. One base away lies a much larger clone, so this may be a sequencing read error. This rearrangement joins TRBV21-1 to TRBJ2-4; the table's TRBD2 call for D was not verified on the DNA. TRBV21-1 is a documented pseudogene. The CDR3 totals 17 residues. The CDR3 is CASSLPGLAVSENIQYF. CDR3 nucleotides: TGTGCCAGCAGCCTTCCGGGACTAGCGGTTAGCGAAAACATTCAGTACTTC.

As for this clonotype: The junction departs from germline at one end; a sequencing error may be responsible. The chain couples TRBV12-3 or TRBV12-4 to TRBJ2-2, with D perhaps given as TRBD1 or TRBD2 (6 bases each). This CDR3 is 18 amino acids long. The CDR3 nucleotides are TGTGCCAGCAGCCCGAGCCGGGGGCTTTACGCGAACACCGGGGAGCCGTTTTTT. This codes for CASSPSRGLYANTGEPFF.

In this sample, this clonotype turned up many times. This rearrangement joins TRBV29-1 to TRBJ2-5; 10 positions agree with TRBD1. The CDR3 totals 15 residues. CDR1 is SQVTM and CDR2 is ANQGSEA in the germline V gene. V shed 0 bases, J shed 4 bases, and the junction held 5 bases outside the gene matches. The CDR3 DNA sequence: TGCAGCGTTGAAGATCCCGGGACAGGGGCAGAGACCCAGTACTTC. It is translated as CSVEDPGTGAETQYF.

The chain couples TRBV30 to TRBJ2-1; the match to TRBD2 covers 10 bases. Germline CDR1 and CDR2: GTSNPN and SVGIG (reference sequence). V trimming: 0 bases; J trimming: 8 bases; junction bases outside the gene matches: 7. This CDR3 region has 15 residues. Here the CDR3 DNA reads TGTGCCTGGAGTGTCCCAGCGGGGGGGCGCGATGAGCAGTTCTTC. As protein: CAWSVPAGGRDEQFF.

In its sample, this clonotype was seen many times. The V gene is TRBV27, the J gene TRBJ2-5; 7 nucleotides line up with TRBD1. Germline trimming cut 6 bases from V and 1 base from J; bases unmatched to any gene: 8. CDR3 length equals 15 residues. Germline V gene lookup returns CDR1 MNHEY and CDR2 SMNVEV (reference sequence). The chain's CDR3 is CASSPTGTAQETQYF. CDR3 in DNA: TGTGCCAGCAGCCCCACCGGGACAGCCCAAGAGACCCAGTACTTC.

V usage is TRBV5-1 and J usage is TRBJ2-1, with TRBD1 matching 7 bases. Germline CDR1 is SGHRS and CDR2 is YFSETQ. V lost 0 bases, J lost 4 bases, and 4 bases stayed unmatched. The CDR3 covers 15 residues. CDR3 DNA: TGCGCCAGCAGCTTGGAAGGGGGCGCATACAATGAGCAGTTCTTC. Its protein product is CASSLEGGAYNEQFF. The whole variable domain, remainder taken from reference TRBV5-1 and TRBJ2-1, is KAGVTQTPRYLIKTRGQQVTLSCSPISGHRSVSWYQQTPGQGLQFLFEYFSETQRNKGNFPGRFSGRQFSNSRSEMNVSTLELGDSALYLCASSLEGGAYNEQFFGPGTRLTVL.

This clonotype showed up many times. This chain joins TRBV4-3 and TRBJ1-2; no firm D call. CDR3 length equals 13 residues. V was trimmed by 0 bases and J by 1 base, leaving 3 bases between them. CDR1 is LGHNA, CDR2 YSLEER, per germline. The CDR3 DNA sequence: TGCGCCAGCAGCCAAGATAATAACTATGGCTACACCTTC. Residues: CASSQDNNYGYTF.

This clonotype was counted at least ten times. The chain couples TRBV12-3 or TRBV12-4 to TRBJ1-1; D is ambiguous. V was shortened by 4 bases and J by 3 bases, with 15 bases between the two germline ends. This CDR3 region has 15 residues. CDR3: CASSSGRPAYTEAFF. CDR3 sequence (DNA): TGTGCCAGCAGTTCGGGAAGGCCAGCTTACACTGAAGCTTTCTTT.

This chain links TRBV29-1 with TRBJ2-5; 11 bases map to TRBD1. Trimming removed 6 bases from V and 5 bases from J; junction bases left unmatched: 5. The CDR3 runs to 13 residues. The V gene's germline CDR1 is SQVTM and CDR2 ANQGSEA. Here the CDR3 reads CSVGQGARETQYF. In DNA, the CDR3 is TGCAGCGTCGGACAGGGGGCAAGGGAGACCCAGTACTTC.

In this sample, this clonotype turned up many times. The gene calls are TRBV10-3 and TRBJ1-1, with a possible D match to TRBD1 (5 bases). CDR1 and CDR2 from the germline V gene are ENHRY and SYGVKD. Trimming removed 6 bases from V and 0 bases from J, with 17 bases in between. CDR3 length: 16 amino acids. CDR3 region: CAIREDAGPVNTEAFF. CDR3 nucleotide sequence: TGTGCCATCAGGGAGGACGCGGGACCAGTGAACACTGAAGCTTTCTTT.

The V gene is TRBV24-1, the J gene TRBJ2-5, with 13 bases matching TRBD2. V trimming: 4 bases; J trimming: 5 bases; junction bases outside the gene matches: 6. In germline, CDR1 is KGHDR, CDR2 SFDVKD. CDR3 length equals 16 residues. The CDR3 DNA follows: TGTGCCACCAGTGACCCCGGGACTAGCGGGATGGAGACCCAGTACTTC. It codes for CATSDPGTSGMETQYF.

This clonotype was recorded at least ten times. The chain combines TRBV5-1 with TRBJ2-1, with 9 bases fitting TRBD2. Unmatched junction bases numbered 9, after V lost 4 bases and J lost 4 bases. Per germline, CDR1 SGHRS and CDR2 YFSETQ. The CDR3 loop spans 16 amino acids. In DNA form, the CDR3 reads TGCGCCAGCAGCCCAGTTAGCGGGGGAGTTTACAATGAGCAGTTCTTC. Translated, it gives CASSPVSGGVYNEQFF.